The 29 T cell receptor beta chains presented below share a single source sample, sequenced in a study of CD8 T cells in Susac syndrome. With random hexamers, reverse transcription was performed on roughly 0.45 to 1 ug of RNA. TCRdb redid the calling of the immunoSEQ multiplex PCR reads with MiXCR, one entry per CDR3 protein. Seen here are under 200,000 distinct CDR3 sequences, approximately 94% observed once, and the top ten hold 0.1%. Sequencing input: CD4+ T cells from PBMCs. The receptors were sampled from a human donor in good health.

The gene calls are TRBV7-2 and TRBJ2-2; 8 bases agree with TRBD2. CDR3 size: 15 residues. The ends lost 3 bases at V and 4 bases at J; junction bases unmatched: 4. Germline CDR1 SGHTA, CDR2 FQGNSA. The chain's CDR3 is CASSFRRGGTGELFF. The CDR3 DNA follows: TGTGCCAGCAGCTTCCGACGGGGGGGCACCGGGGAGCTGTTTTTT.

The chain employs TRBV5-6 and TRBJ2-7, with 10 positions matching TRBD1. After removal of 0 bases from V and 6 bases from J, the junction contained 9 bases not matched to a gene. This CDR3 is built from 16 residues. Looked up from germline, CDR1 is SGHDT and CDR2 is YYEEEE. The CDR3, as DNA: TGTGCCAGCAGCTTGGTCCTCACCGGGACAGGGGCCGAGCAGTACGTC. This sequence encodes CASSLVLTGTGAEQYV.

CDR3 region: CASSPRPAAIETQYF. CDR3 sequence (DNA): TGTGCCAGCAGCCCCCGGCCTGCTGCCATAGAGACCCAGTACTTC. The chain carries TRBV7-9 and TRBJ2-5; unclear D gene. Germline V gives CDR1 SEHNR, CDR2 FQNEAQ (reference sequence). This CDR3 is built from 15 residues. V was clipped by 5 bases and J by 4 bases, with 17 bases between them. Looking up the rest from reference TRBV7-9 and TRBJ2-5 gives the full variable domain: DTGVSQNPRHKITKRGQNVTFRCDPISEHNRLYWYRQTLGQGPEFLTYFQNEAQLEKSRLLSDRFSAERPKGSFSTLEIQRTEQGDSAMYLCASSPRPAAIETQYFGPGTRLLVL.

The chain carries TRBV19 and TRBJ1-1; tentatively, D is TRBD1 (6 bases). Germline CDR1 is LNHDA and CDR2 is SQIVND (reference sequence). The CDR3 contains 14 residues. With 4 bases removed from V and 6 bases from J, the gap between germline ends came to 15 bases. CDR3 in amino acids: CASSKPQGIAEAFF. The CDR3 DNA sequence: TGTGCCAGTAGTAAACCACAGGGAATTGCTGAAGCTTTCTTT.

CDR3 sequence reads: CASSSQGGRDNTNYGYTF. In DNA, the CDR3 is TGCGCCAGCAGCTCCCAAGGCGGCCGGGACAATACTAACTATGGCTACACCTTC. This chain uses TRBV5-1 with TRBJ1-2; the D gene is possibly TRBD1 (6 bases). CDR1 SGHRS and CDR2 YFSETQ come from the germline V gene. Trimming removed 3 bases at V and 0 bases at J, with 21 bases between. This CDR3 comprises 18 residues.

This sequence joins TRBV29-1 and TRBJ2-2; D remains unclear. The V and J ends lost 1 base and 8 bases respectively, with 5 bases between them. The length of the CDR3 is 11 residues. Germline loops: CDR1 SQVTM, CDR2 ANQGSEA. The CDR3 loop is CSVEASGELFF. CDR3 bases: TGCAGCGTTGAAGCCTCTGGGGAGCTGTTTTTT.

The genes are TRBV12-3 or TRBV12-4 and TRBJ1-6; D is undetermined. There are 13 residues in the CDR3. V lost 6 bases to trimming and J lost 8 bases, with 11 bases between them. CDR3: CASRSYGDSPLHF. CDR3 DNA sequence: TGTGCCAGCAGGTCCTACGGGGATTCACCCCTCCACTTT.

This chain links TRBV12-3 or TRBV12-4 with TRBJ2-4; possibly TRBD2 for D (5 bases). The V and J ends lost 3 bases and 3 bases respectively, with 12 bases between them. The CDR3 has 15 amino acids. This CDR3 is CASSFLGDYKNIQYF. Written as DNA, the CDR3 is TGTGCCAGCAGTTTCTTGGGTGACTACAAAAACATTCAGTACTTC.

This sequence joins TRBV2 and TRBJ2-7; D perhaps matches TRBD1 (5 bases). The CDR3 covers 13 residues. Per the germline V gene, CDR1 is SNHLY and CDR2 is FYNNEI. The V end was cut by 5 bases, the J end by 4 bases, with 12 bases between. The DNA of the CDR3 is TGTGCCAGCAGTCTCCGTCAGGGATACGAGCAGTACTTC. It encodes CASSLRQGYEQYF.

The chain joins TRBV29-1 to TRBJ1-1; D remains unclear. The CDR3 loop spans 12 amino acids. Germline values: CDR1 SQVTM, CDR2 ANQGSEA. The V end lost 4 bases, the J end lost 0 bases, and 6 bases lay between the germline ends. The CDR3 spells CSVGRLNTEAFF. CDR3 coding DNA: TGCAGCGTTGGGCGTTTGAACACTGAAGCTTTCTTT.

The chain is built from TRBV5-8 and TRBJ2-5; D call uncertain. CDR1 and CDR2 from the germline V gene are SGHTS and YDEGEE. Trimming took 6 bases from V and 2 from J, leaving 11 bases between them. CDR3 length: 13 residues. The CDR3 protein is CASISDGQETQYF. The CDR3 nucleotides read TGTGCCAGCATTTCGGACGGTCAAGAGACCCAGTACTTC.

The rearrangement uses TRBV3-1 and TRBJ1-1; D call uncertain. In germline, CDR1 is LGHDT, CDR2 YNNKEL (reference sequence). The V and J ends lost 2 bases and 3 bases respectively, with 7 bases between them. CDR3 size: 13 residues. CDR3 sequence reads: CASSQTRYTEAFF. The CDR3 DNA reads as TGTGCCAGCAGCCAAACGAGGTACACTGAAGCTTTCTTT.

The V gene is TRBV28, the J gene TRBJ2-7; D possibly corresponds to TRBD2 (6 bases). CDR1 and CDR2 from the germline V gene are MDHEN and SYDVKM. CDR3 length equals 14 residues. V was pared by 3 bases and J by 5 bases, with 14 bases between. DNA of the CDR3: TGTGCCAGCAGTTTGACCGGGACTTTCAACGAGCAGTACTTC. It translates to CASSLTGTFNEQYF.

J is TRBJ2-7 and V is TRBV23-1; D may be TRBD1 (5 bases). TRBV23-1 belongs to the ORF category, with a function that is uncertain. CDR3 size: 16 residues. Trimming took 0 bases from V and 2 from J, leaving 14 bases between them. CDR3 sequence (DNA): TGCGCCAGCAGTCAATCCGAGGAACAGGACCCCTACGAGCAGTACTTC. This codes for CASSQSEEQDPYEQYF.

The chain links TRBV5-1 to TRBJ1-2, with 9 bases aligning to TRBD1. V trimming: 6 bases; J trimming: 8 bases; junction bases outside the gene matches: 11. The germline V gene encodes CDR1 SGHRS and CDR2 YFSETQ. The CDR3 runs 14 residues. The CDR3: CASKTADRGHGYTF. CDR3 DNA: TGCGCCAGCAAAACGGCGGACAGGGGTCACGGCTACACCTTC. Looking up the rest from reference TRBV5-1 and TRBJ1-2 gives the full variable domain: KAGVTQTPRYLIKTRGQQVTLSCSPISGHRSVSWYQQTPGQGLQFLFEYFSETQRNKGNFPGRFSGRQFSNSRSEMNVSTLELGDSALYLCASKTADRGHGYTFGSGTRLTVV.

With regard to this clonotype: The germline gene is not matched at one end of the junction; a read error may be the cause. CDR3 bases: TGTGCCAGCAGTCAAAAACTTAGCACAGATACTCAGTATTTT. Translating it yields CASSQKLSTDTQYF. The chain links TRBV27 to TRBJ2-3; the D is unclear. The CDR3 consists of 14 residues. Germline CDR1 reads MNHEY; CDR2 reads SMNVEV (reference sequence).

This clonotype was found once. The rearrangement uses TRBV28 and TRBJ1-5, with unresolved D. The V end was cut by 2 bases, the J end by 10 bases, with 9 bases between. CDR3 size: 12 residues. Per germline, CDR1 MDHEN and CDR2 SYDVKM. The CDR3 DNA is TGTGCCAGCAGTTTAGTAGAACTCCCCCAGCATTTT. This gives the protein CASSLVELPQHF.

The chain couples TRBV12-3 or TRBV12-4 to TRBJ2-7, with D perhaps TRBD1 (6 bases). The CDR3 has 14 residues. Trimming removed 5 bases from V and 2 bases from J, with 13 bases in between. CDR3 in DNA: TGTGCCAGCAGTACATCCAGGGGACCCTACGAGCAGTACTTC. Its protein is CASSTSRGPYEQYF.

The rearrangement links TRBV19 to TRBJ2-7; D not certain. Deletions cut 3 bases from V and 4 bases from J, with 7 bases between. Germline V lookup: CDR1 LNHDA, CDR2 SQIVND (reference sequence). This CDR3 is 12 amino acids long. DNA of the CDR3: TGTGCCAGTAGTATTCTGGGTTACGAGCAGTACTTC. Amino acid sequence: CASSILGYEQYF.

The genes are TRBV3-1 and TRBJ2-1, with 9 bases matching TRBD1. With 3 bases clipped from V and 7 bases from J, the junction kept 10 bases outside the gene matches. This CDR3 has 16 residues. Germline lookup yields CDR1 LGHDT and CDR2 YNNKEL (reference sequence). The CDR3 DNA sequence: TGTGCCAGCAGCCAGGCTACCGGGACAGGGTTTAATGAGCAGTTCTTC. This gives the protein CASSQATGTGFNEQFF.

This chain uses TRBV7-2 with TRBJ1-6; 8 bases line up with TRBD1. Looked up from germline, CDR1 is SGHTA and CDR2 is FQGNSA. V shed 5 bases and J 9 bases; nucleotides not matched to a gene: 6. The CDR3 spans 14 residues. The CDR3 here is CASSVGQGSSPLHF. As DNA, the CDR3 is TGTGCCAGCAGCGTCGGACAGGGATCTTCACCCCTCCACTTT.

The chain joins TRBV19 to TRBJ1-5; no clear D. Trimming took 7 bases from V and 9 from J, leaving 16 bases between them. Germline V CDR1 and CDR2: LNHDA, SQIVND (reference sequence). The CDR3 is made up of 13 amino acids. The CDR3 here is CASTENPERPQHF. CDR3 coding DNA: TGTGCCAGTACGGAGAACCCCGAAAGGCCCCAGCATTTT.

V and J are TRBV7-8 and TRBJ2-1, with 11 bases fitting TRBD1. The germline gives CDR1 SGHVS, CDR2 FQNEAQ. V shed 4 bases, J shed 8 bases, and the junction held 10 bases outside the gene matches. The CDR3 sequence is 16 residues long. The CDR3 bases are TGTGCCAGCAGCTACCGGACAGGGGGCTTGAGAGATGAGCAGTTCTTC. Residues: CASSYRTGGLRDEQFF.

V and J are TRBV12-3 or TRBV12-4 and TRBJ1-3; D not resolved. Trimming removed 5 bases from V and 1 base from J, with 6 bases in between. The CDR3 runs to 13 residues. The CDR3 bases are TGTGCCAGCAGTGAGCAGTCTGGAAACACCATATATTTT. Its protein is CASSEQSGNTIYF.

The chain couples TRBV7-8 to TRBJ2-4; TRBD2 agrees at 10 bases. After removal of 4 bases from V and 1 base from J, the junction contained 4 bases not matched to a gene. Germline CDR1 and CDR2: SGHVS and FQNEAQ. The CDR3 consists of 16 residues. DNA for the CDR3: TGTGCCAGCAGCTCAGCAGCGGGGGGGGCCAAAAACATTCAGTACTTC. As protein: CASSSAAGGAKNIQYF.

The genes are TRBV2 and TRBJ1-1; D unclear. Trimming stripped 7 bases from V and 4 bases from J, with 13 bases between. Germline lookup yields CDR1 SNHLY and CDR2 FYNNEI. CDR3 length: 13 amino acids. The CDR3 region is CASIGGMGTEAFF. The CDR3 coding sequence is TGTGCCAGCATCGGAGGGATGGGCACTGAAGCTTTCTTT.

CDR3 sequence: CASSYQTQGSSYNSPLHF. The CDR3 nucleotides read TGTGCCAGCAGTTACCAAACACAGGGAAGCTCCTATAATTCACCCCTCCACTTT. The chain has TRBV6-5 and TRBJ1-6; a possible D gene is TRBD1 (6 bases). The germline V and J ends were trimmed by 2 bases and 0 bases, with 14 bases remaining between them. This CDR3 is 18 amino acids long. CDR1 is MNHEY, CDR2 SVGAGI, per germline.

The chain couples TRBV6-1 to TRBJ1-5; D remains ambiguous. Trimming pared 6 bases from V and 7 bases from J, leaving 19 bases between. Germline V CDR1 and CDR2: MNHNS, SASEGT. CDR3 length equals 15 residues. CDR3 sequence: CASSEYDRPGQPQHF. CDR3 bases: TGTGCCAGCAGCGAATATGACCGTCCCGGGCAGCCCCAGCATTTT.

The chain recombines TRBV6-1 with TRBJ2-1; D gene unclear. This CDR3 region has 12 residues. Trimming stripped 2 bases from V and 7 bases from J, with 6 bases between. Germline CDR1 reads MNHNS; CDR2 reads SASEGT. The CDR3 coding sequence is TGTGCCAGCAGTGAATTGGGAAATGAGCAGTTCTTC. Amino acids: CASSELGNEQFF.